This record looks at one T cell receptor (beta chain) sequence and its context. Its antigen is unknown. The sample is drawn from a study of CD8+ T cells in alopecia areata. Once RNA had been extracted, it was reverse transcribed into cDNA to act as the sequencing template. Produced via immunoSEQ multiplex PCR; TCRdb's table is partial and in-frame only. The data hold some 150,000 clones, with about 54% observed a single time. The study's findings and limits: The study found tofacitinib significantly decreased scalp clonality and expanded CD8+ clones among the top 100.

Treatment denoted: oral pan-JAK inhibitor, 5-10 mg twice daily. With 6 bases clipped from V and 2 bases from J, the junction kept 7 bases outside the gene matches. The germline CDR1 and CDR2 sequences are MNHNS and SASEGT. CDR3 size: 15 residues. The V gene is TRBV6-1, the J gene TRBJ1-5; 7 positions match TRBD1. The sequence came from a human donor with alopecia areata. The sequencing used CD4+ T cells sorted from blood, collected between weeks 55 and 65, from a patient treated with tofacitinib. DNA for the CDR3: TGTGCCAGCAGGCTGGACAGGACTGGCAATCAGCCCCAGCATTTT. Encoded protein: CASRLDRTGNQPQHF.